The TCR beta chain under discussion was sequenced for a study of blood T cell repertoires in COVID-19. Turning to the study itself: The cDNA or gDNA used as material had been derived from T cells, B-cell-depleted T cells, or PBMCs.

In the authors' workflow: Reference gene primer amplification gave nucleated cell count estimates. Sequenced by immunoSEQ multiplex PCR; TCRdb stores in-frame clones only, minus some. V and J calls plus clone size are reproduced from that table; the DNA served to infer D and trimming. Of roughly 260,000 clones listed, about nine tenths are singletons. Per the germline V gene, CDR1 is DFQATT and CDR2 is SNEGSKA (reference sequence). The CDR3 sequence is 11 residues long. V lost 4 bases to trimming and J lost 4 bases, with 5 bases between them. Patients of the Seattle cohort, enrolled during active infection, were followed longitudinally.

The sequenced material came from peripheral blood. The TCR comes from a woman aged 25 to 45 with COVID-19, enrolled during active disease. The rearrangement uses TRBV20-1 and TRBJ2-1; unclear D gene. The DNA of the CDR3 is TGCAGTGCTACTAGATACAATGAGCAGTTCTTC. Translating gives CSATRYNEQFF.